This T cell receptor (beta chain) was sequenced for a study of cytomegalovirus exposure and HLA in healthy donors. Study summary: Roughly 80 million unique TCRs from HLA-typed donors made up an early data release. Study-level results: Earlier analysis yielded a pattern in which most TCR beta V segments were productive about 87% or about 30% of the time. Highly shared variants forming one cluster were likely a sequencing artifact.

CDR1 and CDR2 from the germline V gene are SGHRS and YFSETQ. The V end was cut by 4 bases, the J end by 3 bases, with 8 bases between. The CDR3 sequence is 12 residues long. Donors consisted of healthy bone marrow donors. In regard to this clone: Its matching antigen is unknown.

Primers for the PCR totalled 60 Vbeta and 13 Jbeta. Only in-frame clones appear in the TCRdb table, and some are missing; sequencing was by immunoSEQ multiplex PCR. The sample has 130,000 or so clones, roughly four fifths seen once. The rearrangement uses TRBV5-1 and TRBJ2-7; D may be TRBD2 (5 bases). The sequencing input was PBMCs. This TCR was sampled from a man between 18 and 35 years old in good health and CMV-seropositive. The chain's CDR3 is CASSLDFYEQYF. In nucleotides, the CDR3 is TGCGCCAGCAGCCTGGACTTCTACGAGCAGTACTTC.